The 28 T cell receptor beta chains below were found in one sample sequenced in a study of blood T cell repertoires in COVID-19. Profiling relied on immunoSEQ multiplex PCR, and the TCRdb table lists in-frame clones only, not all of them. Found here are around 340,000 clones, roughly 87% of them singletons; the top ten hold under 5%. Sequencing was performed on peripheral blood. These receptors were collected from a woman aged 55-70 years with COVID-19, enrolled during active disease.

This clone occurred once. The rearrangement uses TRBV11-2 and TRBJ1-6; 7 nucleotides align to TRBD1. CDR3 size: 16 residues. The V gene's germline CDR1 is SGHAT and CDR2 FQNNGV. After removal of 2 bases from V and 7 bases from J, the junction contained 8 bases not matched to a gene. CDR3 bases: TGTGCCAGCAGCTTACTCGAGGGGGCGGTGAATTCACCCCTCCACTTT. Its translation is CASSLLEGAVNSPLHF.

The chain carries TRBV28 and TRBJ2-7, with a tentative D call TRBD1 (5 bases). There are 12 residues in the CDR3. Trimming stripped 6 bases from V and 6 bases from J, with 12 bases between. CDR1 is MDHEN, CDR2 SYDVKM, per germline. CDR3 protein: CASRPQGFEQYF. The CDR3 coding sequence is TGTGCCAGCAGACCTCAGGGTTTCGAGCAGTACTTC.

The chain uses TRBV7-3 and TRBJ2-1; unclear D gene. This CDR3 is built from 16 residues. The V end lost 1 base, the J end lost 0 bases, and 10 bases lay between the germline ends. Germline V gene sequence: CDR1 SGHTA, CDR2 FQGTGA. This CDR3 is CASSLSGPNSYNEQFF. The CDR3 DNA sequence: TGTGCCAGCAGCTTAAGCGGTCCGAACTCCTACAATGAGCAGTTCTTC. The complete variable domain, with remaining parts taken from reference TRBV7-3 and TRBJ2-1, reads GAGVSQTPSNKVTEKGKYVELRCDPISGHTALYWYRQSLGQGPEFLIYFQGTGAADDSGLPNDRFFAVRPEGSVSTLKIQRTERGDSAVYLCASSLSGPNSYNEQFFGPGTRLTVL.

The rearrangement joins TRBV5-1 to TRBJ1-1; D may be TRBD1 (5 bases). In germline, CDR1 is SGHRS, CDR2 YFSETQ. The CDR3 has 15 residues. With 0 bases removed from V and 1 base from J, the gap between germline ends came to 10 bases. CDR3: CASSLAAGQNTEAFF. CDR3 DNA: TGCGCCAGCAGCTTGGCCGCAGGACAGAACACTGAAGCTTTCTTT.

The chain carries TRBV19 and TRBJ2-1; 9 nucleotides match TRBD2. In germline, CDR1 is LNHDA, CDR2 SQIVND (reference sequence). The V gene end was trimmed by 8 bases and the J gene end by 9 bases; junction bases not matched to a gene: 11. The CDR3 has 14 amino acids. CDR3 bases: TGTGCCAGTCGTGCGGCGGGGGGGCGGAGTGAGCAGTTCTTC. Protein product: CASRAAGGRSEQFF.

This clone appeared a few times. This sequence joins TRBV19 and TRBJ1-1; D unresolved. Between the trimmed V and J ends, which lost 5 bases and 0 bases, there was a span of 10 bases. Germline V gives CDR1 LNHDA, CDR2 SQIVND (reference sequence). The CDR3 totals 14 residues. CDR3: CASSFGSLNTEAFF. The CDR3 DNA is TGTGCCAGTAGTTTTGGCAGTCTGAACACTGAAGCTTTCTTT.

The chain links TRBV7-9 to TRBJ2-1, with 7 bases that match TRBD2. Germline CDR1 SEHNR, CDR2 FQNEAQ (reference sequence). CDR3 length: 12 residues. Trimming removed 3 bases from V and 15 bases from J; junction bases left unmatched: 8. The chain's CDR3 is CASSFVGGGMFF. The DNA of the CDR3 is TGTGCCAGCAGCTTTGTAGGCGGGGGTATGTTCTTC. The full variable domain, with the rest looked up from reference TRBV7-9 and TRBJ2-1, is DTGVSQNPRHKITKRGQNVTFRCDPISEHNRLYWYRQTLGQGPEFLTYFQNEAQLEKSRLLSDRFSAERPKGSFSTLEIQRTEQGDSAMYLCASSFVGGGMFFGPGTRLTVL.

The CDR3 loop is CASSLSGKNTEAFF. DNA of the CDR3: TGTGCCAGCAGCTTATCGGGGAAGAACACTGAAGCTTTCTTT. The J gene is TRBJ1-1, the V gene TRBV7-3; D gene uncertain. CDR1 and CDR2 from the germline V gene are SGHTA and FQGTGA. V dropped 2 bases and J dropped 1 base, with 8 bases sitting between them. The CDR3 is 14 residues long. The whole variable domain, remainder taken from reference TRBV7-3 and TRBJ1-1, is GAGVSQTPSNKVTEKGKYVELRCDPISGHTALYWYRQSLGQGPEFLIYFQGTGAADDSGLPNDRFFAVRPEGSVSTLKIQRTERGDSAVYLCASSLSGKNTEAFFGQGTRLTVV.

The rearrangement links TRBV7-9 to TRBJ2-7; no definite D call. The germline gives CDR1 SEHNR, CDR2 FQNEAQ (reference sequence). The CDR3 runs to 13 residues. Trimming pared 3 bases from V and 2 bases from J, leaving 8 bases between. The CDR3 is CASSLGRTYEQYF. The CDR3 DNA follows: TGTGCCAGCAGCTTGGGCAGGACCTACGAGCAGTACTTC.

The rearrangement joins TRBV7-8 to TRBJ1-6, with D possibly TRBD1 on 5 matching bases. Looked up from germline, CDR1 is SGHVS and CDR2 is FQNEAQ. V lost 4 bases and J lost 0, with 10 bases in between. This CDR3 is 16 amino acids long. The CDR3 loop reads CASSSRQSSYNSPLHF. The CDR3 DNA is TGTGCCAGCAGCTCTAGACAGAGCTCCTATAATTCACCCCTCCACTTT.

V and J are TRBV15 and TRBJ1-1; 7 nucleotides match TRBD1. The CDR3 totals 14 residues. J was trimmed by 6 bases and V by 5 bases; bases with no gene match: 9. Germline V lookup: CDR1 LNHNV, CDR2 YYDKDF (reference sequence). CDR3 sequence (DNA): TGTGCCACCAGCCGACAGGGACGTGGCGCTGAAGCTTTCTTT. This translates into CATSRQGRGAEAFF. The whole variable domain, filled in from reference TRBV15 and TRBJ1-1, reads DAMVIQNPRYQVTQFGKPVTLSCSQTLNHNVMYWYQQKSSQAPKLLFHYYDKDFNNEADTPDNFQSRRPNTSFCFLDIRSPGLGDTAMYLCATSRQGRGAEAFFGQGTRLTVV.

The rearrangement links TRBV3-1 (or the pseudogene TRBV3-2) to TRBJ1-4; the D is unclear. The CDR3 totals 14 residues. Germline V gene lookup returns CDR1 LGHDT and CDR2 YNNKEL (reference sequence). Between the trimmed V and J ends, which lost 3 bases and 6 bases, there was a span of 11 bases. CDR3 nucleotides: TGTGCCAGCAGCCAGGGAGTCGCGGATGAAAAACTGTTTTTT. Translated, it gives CASSQGVADEKLFF.

This clone was observed at least ten times. This rearrangement joins TRBV19 to TRBJ1-3, with a weak D call TRBD1 (5 bases). From germline, CDR1 is LNHDA and CDR2 SQIVND (reference sequence). The CDR3 consists of 14 residues. V lost 4 bases and J lost 8, with 15 bases in between. The CDR3 DNA follows: TGTGCCAGTAGTAACCAGGGCGGTACGGACACCATATATTTT. Its translation is CASSNQGGTDTIYF.

This chain connects TRBV5-1 to TRBJ2-2; a possible D gene is TRBD2 (6 bases). This CDR3 is built from 13 residues. V was cut by 4 bases and J by 6 bases, with 10 bases left in between. Germline V gene sequence: CDR1 SGHRS, CDR2 YFSETQ. CDR3 region: CASSAGGPGELFF. The CDR3 nucleotides read TGCGCCAGCAGCGCCGGGGGACCCGGGGAGCTGTTTTTT.

The chain employs TRBV7-2 and TRBJ1-1; possibly TRBD1 for D (5 bases). The CDR3 is made up of 14 amino acids. Germline V gene lookup returns CDR1 SGHTA and CDR2 FQGNSA. V lost 0 bases and J lost 6, with 11 bases in between. CDR3 DNA: TGTGCCAGCAGCTTAGCAGGGGTCGTTTCTGAAGCTTTCTTT. Its translation is CASSLAGVVSEAFF. Drawing the rest from reference TRBV7-2 and TRBJ1-1, the complete variable domain is GAGVSQSPSNKVTEKGKDVELRCDPISGHTALYWYRQSLGQGLEFLIYFQGNSAPDKSGLPSDRFSAERTGGSVSTLTIQRTQQEDSAVYLCASSLAGVVSEAFFGQGTRLTVV.

The CDR3 DNA reads as TGTGCCAGCAGTCCCCTGCCCCCGGGACAGGGGGCTTACGGCGGCTACACCTTC. It encodes CASSPLPPGQGAYGGYTF. The chain recombines TRBV28 with TRBJ1-2, with 12 bases aligning to TRBD1. This CDR3 contains 18 residues. Germline trimming cut 5 bases from V and 8 bases from J; bases unmatched to any gene: 18. The germline CDR1 and CDR2 sequences are MDHEN and SYDVKM.

The rearrangement joins TRBV19 to TRBJ2-2, with TRBD1 identical over 11 bases. J lost 1 base, V lost 4 bases, and 11 bases had no gene match. The CDR3 spans 19 residues. Germline V CDR1 and CDR2: LNHDA, SQIVND (reference sequence). In DNA, the CDR3 is TGTGCCAGTAGTAGAAGGACAGGGGGCATATTTGGGAACACCGGGGAGCTGTTTTTT. The encoded protein is CASSRRTGGIFGNTGELFF.

The chain links TRBV14 to TRBJ1-2, with no clear D. The CDR3 contains 11 residues. Trimming took 1 base from V and 7 from J, leaving 4 bases between them. CDR1 and CDR2 from the germline V gene are SGHDN and FVKESK. CDR3 DNA: TGTGCCAGCAGCCAAGGAGCTGGCTACACCTTC. It is translated as CASSQGAGYTF.

The rearrangement joins TRBV23-1 to TRBJ1-1; D gene unclear. TRBV23-1 is sorted into the ORF group, with uncertain function. Trimming shortened V by 2 bases and J by 1 base, and 14 bases separated the two germline ends. The CDR3 consists of 16 residues. CDR3 residues: CASSQPPPTGNTEAFF. The CDR3 DNA is TGCGCCAGCAGTCAACCCCCCCCGACGGGGAACACTGAAGCTTTCTTT.

The V call is TRBV27, the J call TRBJ1-3; possibly TRBD1 for D (5 bases). V lost 6 bases to trimming and J lost 0 bases, with 12 bases between them. CDR1 and CDR2 (germline): MNHEY, SMNVEV (reference sequence). CDR3 length: 15 amino acids. CDR3 sequence reads: CASRQTGTSGNTIYF. DNA of the CDR3: TGTGCCAGCAGGCAAACAGGAACCTCTGGAAACACCATATATTTT.

The genes are TRBV9 and TRBJ2-3; tentatively, D is TRBD1 (6 bases). V was cut by 4 bases and J by 2 bases, with 14 bases left in between. Germline values: CDR1 SGDLS, CDR2 YYNGEE. This CDR3 is 15 amino acids long. The CDR3 here is CASSLYRENTDTQYF. CDR3 DNA sequence: TGTGCCAGCAGCTTATACAGGGAAAACACAGATACGCAGTATTTT.

The V gene is TRBV10-1, the J gene TRBJ1-2, with 7 bases lining up with TRBD1. V lost 5 bases, J lost 7 bases, and 10 bases stayed unmatched. CDR3 length: 14 amino acids. Germline CDR1 WNHNN, CDR2 SYGVQD (reference sequence). Here the CDR3 DNA reads TGCGCCAGCAGTCCCGGGACAGCCCAGGGTGGCTACACCTTC. Translating it yields CASSPGTAQGGYTF.

The CDR3 is CASTENSNQPQHF. The CDR3 coding sequence is TGTGCCAGCACGGAGAATAGCAATCAGCCCCAGCATTTT. The V gene is TRBV2, the J gene TRBJ1-5; no reliable D call. CDR3 size: 13 residues. The V gene lost 7 bases and the J gene lost 0 bases, with 7 bases spanning the gap. CDR1 is SNHLY and CDR2 is FYNNEI in the germline V gene.

This clone is a singleton in its sample. This chain connects TRBV19 to TRBJ2-3; 10 bases match TRBD1. CDR1 and CDR2 (germline): LNHDA, SQIVND (reference sequence). The junction had 8 bases not matched to a gene; V was cut back by 5 bases and J by 3 bases. CDR3 length: 16 residues. The CDR3 here is CASSVRTGGKTDTQYF. The CDR3 DNA is TGTGCCAGTAGTGTTAGGACAGGGGGGAAGACAGATACGCAGTATTTT.

The CDR3 nucleotides read TGTGCCAGCAGCAAAGGACAGGGGGCAGGCACTGAAGCTTTCTTT. It codes for CASSKGQGAGTEAFF. This sequence joins TRBV7-9 and TRBJ1-1; 11 positions agree with TRBD1. CDR1 is SEHNR and CDR2 is FQNEAQ in the germline V gene (reference sequence). The CDR3 runs to 15 residues. V lost 5 bases and J lost 4; bases outside the gene matches: 6.

The J gene is TRBJ2-3, the V gene TRBV6-5, with 14 bases aligning to TRBD2. This CDR3 has 15 residues. V lost 6 bases and J lost 9; bases outside the gene matches: 8. Per the germline V gene, CDR1 is MNHEY and CDR2 is SVGAGI. The CDR3 sequence is CASRTSGGDPLTQYF. The CDR3 DNA reads as TGTGCCAGCAGGACTAGCGGGGGGGATCCTCTAACGCAGTATTTT.

The genes are TRBV14 and TRBJ1-4; TRBD1 matches at 10 bases. CDR3 length: 15 amino acids. Per germline, CDR1 SGHDN and CDR2 FVKESK. The J segment lost 6 bases and the V segment lost 5 bases, leaving 6 bases of the junction unmatched. The DNA of the CDR3 is TGTGCCAGCAGCGCTCTGGGACAGGGGTATGAAAAACTGTTTTTT. As protein: CASSALGQGYEKLFF.

This chain connects TRBV28 to TRBJ1-1, with D possibly TRBD1 on 5 matching bases. Germline V gene data show CDR1 as MDHEN and CDR2 as SYDVKM. Trimming cost V 2 bases and J 10 bases, with 8 bases left between them. The CDR3 is made up of 11 amino acids. The CDR3 loop is CASSLGATAFF. CDR3 sequence (DNA): TGTGCCAGCAGTTTAGGGGCAACAGCTTTCTTT.